This entry concerns a single T cell receptor (beta chain). Its antigen is not yet known. No qualities accompany the bases; no much larger clone lies one base away. Whole blood was collected in K2EDTA tubes by collaborating institutions according to the institutions' own protocols. For TCRbeta analysis, collaborators shipped samples in one of three forms: frozen whole blood, isolated PBMCs, or DNA extracted from either of those sample types. The sample belongs to a study of blood T cell repertoires in COVID-19 (dated by TCRdb to about 2020). With respect to the entire study: Samples from collaborators originated in the United States, Italy and Spain and spanned both the acute and convalescent phases of COVID-19. The repertoires were released in a freely available public database meant as a resource for research on the immune response to SARS-CoV-2. The dataset comprised deeply sampled blood TCRbeta repertoires from subjects exposed to, actively infected with, or recovered from COVID-19. The prospective study material was composed of cDNA or gDNA derived from T cells, B-cell-depleted T cells, or PBMCs. Sample metadata almost always included a de-identified subject ID, COVID-19 status, age in years and sex. The samples were drawn from the first 160 participants of the ongoing ImmuneRACE study and from roughly 1,300 subjects provided by 6 global collaborators. HLA class I and class II types, where available, came from metadata supplied by the sample provider rather than from assay-based typing. Study-wide conclusions, independent of this receptor: How much clinical and demographic metadata was included differed by source and by participant, and the metadata was provided uncurated.

TCRbeta CDR3 regions were amplified from genomic DNA using the immunoSEQ Assay, a bias-controlled multiplex PCR. In the source study's methods: Nucleated cell counts per sample were estimated from amplification of reference gene primers within the assay. Sequence reads were collapsed and filtered to measure the absolute abundance of every unique TCRbeta CDR3 rearrangement. For each sample, productive Simpson clonality was calculated as the square root of Simpson's diversity index over productive rearrangements. The source is immuneACCESS, and TCRdb retained only in-frame sequences with V and J called. Part of the clones is not carried over; for the studies checked, unresolved V genes explain less than half of this, and the remainder is unexplained. The DNA gave D and trimming, while V, J and clone size come from that table. This sample holds 89,000 or so clones; 70% to 90% were observed only once. The ten largest make up around 12% of the sample.

The TCR comes from a human donor in a cohort sampled during active COVID-19. Specimen: peripheral blood.

The sequenced DNA is TGTGCCTGGAGTGTACAAACCCGGGACAGGGGTATAATTGGAAAACTGTTTTTT. Its translation is CAWSVQTRDRGIIGKLFF. The V and J segments used are TRBV30 and TRBJ1-4; 10 central nucleotides agree with TRBD1. V ends up 0 bases short and J 10 bases short, with an unmatched junction base count of 17. The germline V gene (reference sequence) gives CDR1 as GTSNPN and CDR2 as SVGIG. The CDR3 has 18 amino acids, counting the end cysteine and phenylalanine. The kept DNA is CDR3 alone, 54 bases in frame from the first base.